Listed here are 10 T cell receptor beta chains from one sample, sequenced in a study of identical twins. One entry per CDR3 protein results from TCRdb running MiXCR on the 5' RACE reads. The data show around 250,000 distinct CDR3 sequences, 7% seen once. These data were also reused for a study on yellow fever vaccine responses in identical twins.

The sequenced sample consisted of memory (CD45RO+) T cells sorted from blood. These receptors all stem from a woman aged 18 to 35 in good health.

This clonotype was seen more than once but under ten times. CDR3 protein: CSAREALAGAYEQYF. The CDR3, as DNA: TGCAGTGCTAGAGAAGCACTAGCGGGAGCCTACGAGCAGTACTTC. The chain recombines TRBV20-1 with TRBJ2-7, with 11 bases aligning to TRBD2. J lost 2 bases, V lost 0 bases, and 3 bases had no gene match. The CDR3 extends over 15 amino acids. Per germline, CDR1 DFQATT and CDR2 SNEGSKA (reference sequence).

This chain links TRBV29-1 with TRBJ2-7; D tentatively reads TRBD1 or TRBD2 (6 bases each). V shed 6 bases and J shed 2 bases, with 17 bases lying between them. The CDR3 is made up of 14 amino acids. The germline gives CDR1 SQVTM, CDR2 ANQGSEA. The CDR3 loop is CSVAGGGPPYEQYF. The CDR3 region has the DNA TGCAGCGTAGCTGGTGGGGGGCCTCCCTACGAGCAGTACTTC.

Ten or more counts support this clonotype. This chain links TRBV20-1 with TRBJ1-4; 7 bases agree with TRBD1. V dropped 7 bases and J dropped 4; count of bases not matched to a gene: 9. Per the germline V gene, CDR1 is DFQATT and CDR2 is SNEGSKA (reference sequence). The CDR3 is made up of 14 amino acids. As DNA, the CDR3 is TGCAGTGTCGAACCGGGACAGATTAATGAAAAACTGTTTTTT. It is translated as CSVEPGQINEKLFF.

In nucleotides, the CDR3 is TGTGCCGCGAGAGGAAGTGCACTTTCCACAGATACGCAGTATTTT. It specifies CAARGSALSTDTQYF. The rearrangement links TRBV6-1 to TRBJ2-3; D remains ambiguous. CDR1 is MNHNS and CDR2 is SASEGT in the germline V gene. The CDR3 runs to 15 residues. The V gene lost 11 bases and the J gene lost 2 bases, with 20 bases spanning the gap.

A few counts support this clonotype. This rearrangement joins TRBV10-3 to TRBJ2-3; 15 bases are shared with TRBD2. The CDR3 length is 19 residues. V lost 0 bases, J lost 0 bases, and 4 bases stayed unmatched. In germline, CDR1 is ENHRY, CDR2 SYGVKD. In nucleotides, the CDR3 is TGTGCCATCAGTGAGTCTGGACTAGCGGGGGGGACTAGCACAGATACGCAGTATTTT. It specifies CAISESGLAGGTSTDTQYF.

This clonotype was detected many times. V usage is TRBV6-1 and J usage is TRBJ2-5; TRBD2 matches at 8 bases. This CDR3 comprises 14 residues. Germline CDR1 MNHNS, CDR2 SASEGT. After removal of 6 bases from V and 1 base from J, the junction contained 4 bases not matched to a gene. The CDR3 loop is CASRQSGSQETQYF. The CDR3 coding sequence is TGTGCCAGCAGACAAAGCGGGAGCCAAGAGACCCAGTACTTC.

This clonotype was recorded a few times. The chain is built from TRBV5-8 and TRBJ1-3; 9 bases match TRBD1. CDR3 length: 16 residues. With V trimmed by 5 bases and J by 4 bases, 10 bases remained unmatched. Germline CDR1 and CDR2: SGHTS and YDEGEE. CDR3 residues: CASRDRQGVYGNTIYF. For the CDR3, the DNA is TGTGCCAGCAGAGATCGACAGGGGGTGTACGGAAACACCATATATTTT.

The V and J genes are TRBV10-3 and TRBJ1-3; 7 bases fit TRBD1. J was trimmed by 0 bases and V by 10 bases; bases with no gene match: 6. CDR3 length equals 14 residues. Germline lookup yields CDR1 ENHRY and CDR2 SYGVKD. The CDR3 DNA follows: TGTGCCAGCGGACAGGCAAGCTCTGGAAACACCATATATTTT. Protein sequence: CASGQASSGNTIYF.

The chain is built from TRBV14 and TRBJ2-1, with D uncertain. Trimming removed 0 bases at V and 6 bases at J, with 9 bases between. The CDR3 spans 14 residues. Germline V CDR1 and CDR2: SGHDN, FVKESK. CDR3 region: CASSQDQATNEQFF. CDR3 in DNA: TGTGCCAGCAGCCAAGATCAAGCGACCAATGAGCAGTTCTTC.

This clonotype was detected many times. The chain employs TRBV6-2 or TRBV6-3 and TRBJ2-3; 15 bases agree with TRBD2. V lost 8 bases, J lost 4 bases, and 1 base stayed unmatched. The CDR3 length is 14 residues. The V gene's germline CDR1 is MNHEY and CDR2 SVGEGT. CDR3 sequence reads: CASGTSGGSDTQYF. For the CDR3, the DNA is TGTGCCAGCGGGACTAGCGGGGGGTCAGATACGCAGTATTTT.